This TCR beta chain was sequenced during a study of CD8+ T cells in alopecia areata. The CDR3 covers 13 residues. Trimming removed 3 bases from V and 4 bases from J, with 9 bases in between. The germline V gene encodes CDR1 LNHDA and CDR2 SQIVND (reference sequence). Extraction and reverse transcription of RNA yielded cDNA as the sequencing template. Using immunoSEQ multiplex PCR, the repertoire was profiled, and TCRdb retains in-frame clones only, with some absent. Altogether under 130,000 clones are present, 55% being singletons, with the ten largest covering about 8.8%. The receptor comes from a human donor in good health. V and J are TRBV19 and TRBJ2-5; D may be TRBD1 or TRBD2 (5 bases each). The sample taken for sequencing was CD4+ T cells sorted from blood. The CDR3 protein is CASSMGVGETQYF. DNA for the CDR3: TGTGCCAGTAGTATGGGGGTCGGAGAGACCCAGTACTTC.